The 27 T cell receptor beta chains listed next were all sequenced from one sample in a study of cytomegalovirus exposure and HLA in healthy donors. 60 Vbeta and 13 Jbeta primers were used in PCR. The data were produced by immunoSEQ multiplex PCR, yet TCRdb's version contains in-frame clones alone and is incomplete. The table records 95,000 to 100,000 clones, 74% of them present only once. The sample taken for sequencing was PBMCs. The receptors originated from a male donor in good health and CMV-seronegative.

The CDR3 bases are TGTGCCTCGGCTAGCGGAGCCAGCACAGATACGCAGTATTTT. Translation: CASASGASTDTQYF. This chain connects TRBV6-4 to TRBJ2-3; 7 positions match TRBD2. Unmatched junction bases numbered 8, after V lost 11 bases and J lost 0 bases. This CDR3 contains 14 residues. Germline V gene lookup returns CDR1 MRHNA and CDR2 SNTAGT.

J is TRBJ2-5 and V is TRBV5-1, with a weak D call TRBD1 (5 bases). TRBJ2-7 explains the end of the DNA better; the J call may be wrong. Looked up from germline, CDR1 is SGHRS and CDR2 is YFSETQ. The CDR3 has 13 residues. DNA for the CDR3: TGCGCCAGCAGCTTCAGGGCCACCTACGAGCAGTACTTC. This codes for CASSFRATYEQYF.

V gene TRBV5-1 combines with J gene TRBJ2-2, with D uncertain. The germline gives CDR1 SGHRS, CDR2 YFSETQ. The CDR3 consists of 15 residues. The germline V and J ends were trimmed by 2 bases and 4 bases, with 12 bases remaining between them. The CDR3 nucleotides are TGCGCCAGCAGCTTTGGAACAGAGATCACCGGGGAGCTGTTTTTT. Its protein is CASSFGTEITGELFF. The entire variable domain, with the rest obtained from reference TRBV5-1 and TRBJ2-2, is as follows: KAGVTQTPRYLIKTRGQQVTLSCSPISGHRSVSWYQQTPGQGLQFLFEYFSETQRNKGNFPGRFSGRQFSNSRSEMNVSTLELGDSALYLCASSFGTEITGELFFGEGSRLTVL.

This clone was recorded once. CDR3 amino acids: CASSLDRGLSGNTIYF. Written as DNA, the CDR3 is TGTGCCAGCAGCTTGGACAGGGGCCTCTCTGGAAACACCATATATTTT. V is TRBV5-8 and J is TRBJ1-3, with TRBD1 matching over 7 bases. Unmatched junction bases numbered 3, after V lost 0 bases and J lost 0 bases. Looked up from germline, CDR1 is SGHTS and CDR2 is YDEGEE. The CDR3 contains 16 residues.

CDR3 in amino acids: CASSQVAGTVGEKLFF. Written as DNA, the CDR3 is TGTGCCAGCAGCCAAGTAGCCGGGACAGTTGGGGAAAAACTGTTTTTT. The J gene is TRBJ1-4, the V gene TRBV4-2, with TRBD1 identical over 7 bases. CDR3 length: 16 residues. V trimming: 1 base; J trimming: 8 bases; junction bases outside the gene matches: 10. From germline, CDR1 is LGHNA and CDR2 YNFKEQ.

The rearrangement joins TRBV2 to TRBJ2-2; the D gene is possibly TRBD2 (5 bases). The CDR3 is made up of 13 amino acids. CDR1 SNHLY and CDR2 FYNNEI come from the germline V gene. V lost 7 bases to trimming and J lost 5 bases, with 11 bases between them. CDR3 coding DNA: TGTGCCAGCACCGAGCGGCAGACCGGGGAGCTGTTTTTT. It specifies CASTERQTGELFF.

CDR3 loop: CASSVDGKAEETQYF. The CDR3 bases are TGTGCCAGCAGCGTAGATGGAAAAGCGGAAGAGACCCAGTACTTC. The chain employs TRBV9 and TRBJ2-5, with D tentatively TRBD2 (5 bases). Germline V gene sequence: CDR1 SGDLS, CDR2 YYNGEE. The CDR3 extends over 15 amino acids. The germline V and J ends were trimmed by 0 bases and 3 bases, with 12 bases remaining between them.

The chain couples TRBV12-1 to TRBJ2-3; the table's D call of TRBD2 was not tested on the DNA. TRBV12-1 is assigned pseudogene status. The CDR3 has 18 residues. The CDR3 DNA is TGTGCCAGCAGCTCCACCATGGGACTAGCGGAGATCACAGATACGCAGTATTTT. Amino acids: CASSSTMGLAEITDTQYF.

This rearrangement joins TRBV5-4 to TRBJ2-1, with 8 nucleotides matching TRBD2. Germline assignment: CDR1 SGHNT and CDR2 YYREEE (reference sequence). The CDR3 has 15 residues. The V gene end was trimmed by 0 bases and the J gene end by 3 bases; junction bases not matched to a gene: 2. Written as DNA, the CDR3 is TGTGCCAGCAGCTTGGGCAGCGGGAGCTACAATGAGCAGTTCTTC. It encodes CASSLGSGSYNEQFF. Full variable domain (missing parts from reference TRBV5-4 and TRBJ2-1): ETGVTQSPTHLIKTRGQQVTLRCSSQSGHNTVSWYQQALGQGPQFIFQYYREEENGRGNFPPRFSGLQFPNYSSELNVNALELDDSALYLCASSLGSGSYNEQFFGPGTRLTVL.

This chain connects TRBV12-2 to TRBJ2-7; the DNA was not used to check the table's D call, TRBD2. TRBV12-2 is deemed a pseudogene. The CDR3 has 16 residues. The CDR3 is CASRSPRDFRSYEQYF. The CDR3 DNA reads as TGTGCAAGTCGCTCGCCCCGGGACTTTCGTTCCTACGAGCAGTACTTC.

The chain links TRBV5-1 to TRBJ2-7, with D possibly TRBD2 on 5 matching bases. Germline lookup yields CDR1 SGHRS and CDR2 YFSETQ. Trimming pared 1 base from V and 0 bases from J, leaving 11 bases between. The CDR3 is 15 amino acids. CDR3 nucleotide sequence: TGCGCCAGCAGCTTGAGCGGAAAGAGCTCCTACGAGCAGTACTTC. This encodes CASSLSGKSSYEQYF. The whole variable domain, filled in from reference TRBV5-1 and TRBJ2-7, reads KAGVTQTPRYLIKTRGQQVTLSCSPISGHRSVSWYQQTPGQGLQFLFEYFSETQRNKGNFPGRFSGRQFSNSRSEMNVSTLELGDSALYLCASSLSGKSSYEQYFGPGTRLTVT.

This chain uses TRBV6-6 with TRBJ2-1, with D perhaps matching TRBD1 (5 bases). V dropped 10 bases and J dropped 0 bases, with 16 bases sitting between them. Germline CDR1 and CDR2: MNHNY and SVGAGI (reference sequence). CDR3 size: 15 residues. CDR3: CATYDSRSSYNEQFF. As DNA, the CDR3 is TGTGCCACGTACGACAGCCGAAGCTCCTACAATGAGCAGTTCTTC.

J is TRBJ2-3 and V is TRBV4-1, with 9 nucleotides matching TRBD2. After removal of 3 bases from V and 4 bases from J, the junction contained 11 bases not matched to a gene. CDR3 length: 17 residues. Germline V gene data show CDR1 as MGHRA and CDR2 as YSYEKL. CDR3 sequence (DNA): TGCGCCAGCAGCCAGATGCCTGAGCGGGAGGTCCCAGATACGCAGTATTTT. The encoded protein is CASSQMPEREVPDTQYF.

With regard to this clone: The junction differs from germline at one of its ends, possibly a read error. The same CDR3 is also encoded by other DNA sequences in this sample. This rearrangement joins TRBV30 to TRBJ1-5; D call uncertain. Looked up from germline, CDR1 is GTSNPN and CDR2 is SVGIG (reference sequence). CDR3 size: 12 residues. The CDR3 here is CASRSPPQPQHF. As DNA, the CDR3 is TGCGCCTCCCGTTCCCCCCCCCAGCCCCAGCATTTT.

This clone ranks as medium-sized. The chain is built from TRBV4-1 and TRBJ1-1; TRBD1 might be the D (5 bases). CDR1 is MGHRA and CDR2 is YSYEKL in the germline V gene. Trimming took off 1 base at V and 7 bases at J, with 16 bases between the two ends. This CDR3 is built from 15 residues. The CDR3 here is CASSQASRAIVEAFF. The CDR3 DNA follows: TGCGCCAGCAGCCAAGCGAGCAGGGCGATCGTTGAAGCTTTCTTT.

This sequence joins TRBV15 and TRBJ2-5; 10 bases fit TRBD1. The germline V gene encodes CDR1 LNHNV and CDR2 YYDKDF (reference sequence). V lost 7 bases and J lost 6; bases outside the gene matches: 8. The CDR3 extends over 14 amino acids. CDR3 region: CATTRDRGFQTQYF. The DNA of the CDR3 is TGTGCCACCACCCGGGACAGGGGCTTTCAGACCCAGTACTTC. Together with reference TRBV15 and TRBJ2-5, the CDR3 gives the full variable domain: DAMVIQNPRYQVTQFGKPVTLSCSQTLNHNVMYWYQQKSSQAPKLLFHYYDKDFNNEADTPDNFQSRRPNTSFCFLDIRSPGLGDTAMYLCATTRDRGFQTQYFGPGTRLLVL.

The chain employs TRBV7-3 and TRBJ2-1; 7 bases map to TRBD2. Germline loops: CDR1 SGHTA, CDR2 FQGTGA. This CDR3 is 17 amino acids long. V shed 1 base, J shed 0 bases, and the junction held 6 bases outside the gene matches. The CDR3, as DNA: TGTGCCAGCAGCTTAATTCCCAGCGGGAACTCCTACAATGAGCAGTTCTTC. It encodes CASSLIPSGNSYNEQFF.

This clone was recorded only once. The J gene is TRBJ2-5, the V gene TRBV4-1; 8 bases agree with TRBD2. Germline assignment: CDR1 MGHRA and CDR2 YSYEKL. This CDR3 has 15 amino acids. V trimming: 1 base; J trimming: 5 bases; junction bases outside the gene matches: 6. This CDR3 is CASSQAQRERETQYF. Here the CDR3 DNA reads TGCGCCAGCAGCCAAGCCCAGCGGGAGCGGGAGACCCAGTACTTC.

The chain combines TRBV19 with TRBJ2-7, with 7 bases that match TRBD2. V lost 6 bases to trimming and J lost 3 bases; unmatched junction nucleotides: 5. This CDR3 spans 13 amino acids. Germline assignment: CDR1 LNHDA and CDR2 SQIVND (reference sequence). In DNA form, the CDR3 reads TGTGCCAGTAGGGGAGCGGGATACTACGAGCAGTACTTC. It is translated as CASRGAGYYEQYF.

The chain combines TRBV7-2 with TRBJ2-3; D is possibly TRBD2 (7 bases). V dropped 5 bases and J dropped 9 bases, with 21 bases sitting between them. This CDR3 is 15 amino acids long. Germline V lookup: CDR1 SGHTA, CDR2 FQGNSA. CDR3 coding DNA: TGTGCCAGCAGCCCGGGGGGCGGGGGCGAGGGAACGCAGTATTTT. Translated, it gives CASSPGGGGEGTQYF.

This sequence joins TRBV7-9 and TRBJ1-2, with 7 bases matching TRBD1. The CDR3 extends over 16 amino acids. The V gene's germline CDR1 is SEHNR and CDR2 FQNEAQ (reference sequence). The V and J ends lost 3 bases and 5 bases, in that order; junction bases with no gene match: 12. The CDR3 DNA follows: TGTGCCAGCAGCTTCTTATCTGGAGGGGGCCTGTATGGCTACACCTTC. Protein product: CASSFLSGGGLYGYTF.

The table lists this clone with a count of one. J is TRBJ2-2 and V is TRBV5-4; possible D gene TRBD2, 7 bases. Trimming shortened V by 4 bases and J by 5 bases, and 15 bases separated the two germline ends. The CDR3 sequence is 15 residues long. From germline, CDR1 is SGHNT and CDR2 YYREEE (reference sequence). CDR3 region: CASSPRTAGTGELFF. CDR3 DNA sequence: TGTGCCAGCAGCCCCCGGACAGCGGGGACCGGGGAGCTGTTTTTT.

V is TRBV6-6 and J is TRBJ2-7; the D gene is possibly TRBD2 (6 bases). This CDR3 has 15 residues. Between the trimmed V and J ends, which lost 6 bases and 1 base, there was a span of 16 bases. CDR1 and CDR2 from the germline V gene are MNHNY and SVGAGI (reference sequence). The CDR3 coding sequence is TGTGCCAGCAGGGAGAGTGGGAGGACTTCCTACGAGCAGTACTTC. As protein: CASRESGRTSYEQYF.

This chain links TRBV4-3 with TRBJ2-3; D gene uncertain. This CDR3 has 15 residues. Germline assignment: CDR1 LGHNA and CDR2 YSLEER. Trimming removed 0 bases at V and 2 bases at J, with 9 bases between. For the CDR3, the DNA is TGCGCCAGCAGCCAAGAAACCCTATTCACAGATACGCAGTATTTT. Protein sequence: CASSQETLFTDTQYF.

The chain combines TRBV4-3 with TRBJ2-3; 10 bases are shared with TRBD2. Losses at the gene ends were 0 bases for V and 0 bases for J; bases not matched to a gene: 3. In germline, CDR1 is LGHNA, CDR2 YSLEER. The length of the CDR3 is 17 residues. The CDR3 loop is CASSQDLTSGSTDTQYF. DNA for the CDR3: TGCGCCAGCAGCCAAGACCTGACTAGCGGGAGCACAGATACGCAGTATTTT.

The chain couples TRBV5-4 to TRBJ2-2; 15 nucleotides agree with TRBD2. The V and J ends lost 3 bases and 6 bases, in that order; junction bases with no gene match: 9. Germline lookup yields CDR1 SGHNT and CDR2 YYREEE (reference sequence). The CDR3 has 18 amino acids. The DNA of the CDR3 is TGTGCCAGCAGCTGGGGACTAGCGGGAGGCGGCGGGGCCGGGGAGCTGTTTTTT. It codes for CASSWGLAGGGGAGELFF.

This chain uses TRBV9 with TRBJ1-4, with 7 bases matching TRBD1. J gave up 7 bases and V 4 bases, and 25 bases lay outside the gene matches. The CDR3 contains 20 residues. Germline-derived CDR1 and CDR2 are SGDLS and YYNGEE. Here the CDR3 reads CASSPRQGPTANAGGEKLFF. The CDR3 DNA follows: TGTGCCAGCAGCCCTCGACAGGGACCGACTGCCAACGCCGGAGGTGAAAAACTGTTTTTT.